These 19 T cell receptor beta chains originate from one sample sequenced in a study of T cell responses to AZD1222 COVID-19 vaccine. The method was immunoSEQ multiplex PCR; TCRdb's version includes in-frame clones alone and lacks a portion of them. The data show 190,000 or so clones, roughly 92% seen once. Sequenced here: peripheral blood, sampled 28 days after the second AZD1222 dose. These receptor sequences come from an adult who received the AZD1222 COVID-19 vaccine.

A word on this clone: Other DNA variants within this sample encode the same CDR3. The chain couples TRBV12-3 or TRBV12-4 to TRBJ1-3, with a possible D match to TRBD1 (6 bases). The CDR3 has 12 residues. Between the trimmed V and J ends, which lost 3 bases and 7 bases, there was a span of 7 bases. The chain's CDR3 is CASSFGGNTIYF. CDR3 coding DNA: TGTGCCAGCAGTTTTGGGGGCAACACCATATATTTT.

This chain joins TRBV19 and TRBJ1-1; tentatively, D is TRBD1 (6 bases). In germline, CDR1 is LNHDA, CDR2 SQIVND (reference sequence). The CDR3 spans 14 residues. V was trimmed by 5 bases and J by 1 base, leaving 11 bases between them. CDR3 nucleotides: TGTGCCAGTAGTGCAGCAGGGGAGAACACTGAAGCTTTCTTT. This encodes CASSAAGENTEAFF.

This sequence joins TRBV19 and TRBJ1-2, with 7 bases fitting TRBD1. This CDR3 spans 17 amino acids. Looked up from germline, CDR1 is LNHDA and CDR2 is SQIVND (reference sequence). V lost 6 bases and J lost 3; bases outside the gene matches: 16. CDR3 residues: CASRSARGFFYDYGYTF. The CDR3 bases are TGTGCCAGTAGGTCCGCCAGGGGGTTTTTTTACGACTATGGCTACACCTTC.

V and J are TRBV7-9 and TRBJ1-5, with unresolved D. Germline CDR1 reads SEHNR; CDR2 reads FQNEAQ (reference sequence). Trimming removed 0 bases at V and 8 bases at J, with 5 bases between. CDR3 size: 12 residues. The CDR3, as DNA: TGTGCCAGCAGCTTAGCAGGGAAGCCCCAGCATTTT. Translated: CASSLAGKPQHF.

The V gene is TRBV11-3, the J gene TRBJ2-1; 7 bases align to TRBD1. V shed 5 bases and J 4 bases; nucleotides not matched to a gene: 8. In germline, CDR1 is SGHNT, CDR2 YENEEA. The CDR3 extends over 15 amino acids. The CDR3 reads CASSLQGSLYNEQFF. DNA for the CDR3: TGTGCCAGCAGCCTACAGGGGTCACTGTACAATGAGCAGTTCTTC. Combining the CDR3 with reference TRBV11-3 and TRBJ2-1 gives the whole variable domain EAGVVQSPRYKIIEKKQPVAFWCNPISGHNTLYWYLQNLGQGPELLIRYENEEAVDDSQLPKDRFSAERLKGVDSTLKIQPAELGDSAVYLCASSLQGSLYNEQFFGPGTRLTVL.

V is TRBV10-3 and J is TRBJ1-6, with D maybe TRBD1 (5 bases). CDR1 and CDR2 (germline): ENHRY, SYGVKD. This CDR3 has 18 amino acids. Trimming stripped 0 bases from V and 7 bases from J, with 19 bases between. The CDR3 spells CAISESTRGVGYNSPLHF. CDR3 coding DNA: TGTGCCATCAGTGAGTCGACTCGGGGGGTAGGGTACAATTCACCCCTCCACTTT.

The genes are TRBV28 and TRBJ1-1, with D possibly TRBD1 on 6 matching bases. V lost 6 bases, J lost 0 bases, and 11 bases lay in between. Germline loops: CDR1 MDHEN, CDR2 SYDVKM. The CDR3 spans 14 residues. The CDR3 loop is CASRPGTMNTEAFF. For the CDR3, the DNA is TGTGCCAGCAGGCCTGGGACAATGAACACTGAAGCTTTCTTT.

The CDR3 sequence is CASRKAQGPGGYGYTF. In nucleotides, the CDR3 is TGTGCCAGCAGAAAAGCACAGGGGCCCGGTGGCTATGGCTACACCTTC. The V gene is TRBV6-4, the J gene TRBJ1-2, with 7 bases matching TRBD1. Losses at the gene ends were 6 bases for V and 4 bases for J; bases not matched to a gene: 14. The CDR3 totals 16 residues. Germline CDR1 MRHNA, CDR2 SNTAGT.

This rearrangement joins TRBV29-1 to TRBJ1-2, with 10 bases lining up with TRBD1. Germline CDR1 SQVTM, CDR2 ANQGSEA. V gave up 3 bases and J gave up 4 bases; unmatched junction bases: 5. This CDR3 contains 14 residues. CDR3: CSVEGTGVSYGYTF. As DNA, the CDR3 is TGCAGCGTTGAGGGGACAGGGGTTAGCTATGGCTACACCTTC.

The chain joins TRBV7-8 to TRBJ1-2, with no clear D. CDR1 is SGHVS and CDR2 is FQNEAQ in the germline V gene. The germline V and J ends were trimmed by 3 bases and 4 bases, with 3 bases remaining between them. The CDR3 sequence is 11 residues long. The chain's CDR3 is CASSFGYGYTF. The CDR3 DNA sequence: TGTGCCAGCAGCTTTGGCTATGGCTACACCTTC.

The gene calls are TRBV28 and TRBJ2-7; unclear D gene. This CDR3 region has 12 residues. Germline V CDR1 and CDR2: MDHEN, SYDVKM. V gave up 3 bases and J gave up 5 bases, with 8 bases separating them. CDR3 region: CASSFGAHEQYF. The CDR3 coding sequence is TGTGCCAGCAGTTTTGGTGCACACGAGCAGTACTTC.

The genes are TRBV3-1 (or the pseudogene TRBV3-2) and TRBJ2-7; D is uncertain. Trimming cost V 0 bases and J 7 bases, with 7 bases left between them. This CDR3 has 12 residues. Germline V gene lookup returns CDR1 LGHDT and CDR2 YNNKEL (reference sequence). This CDR3 reads CASSQEVREQYF. CDR3 DNA sequence: TGTGCCAGCAGCCAAGAAGTAAGAGAGCAGTACTTC.

This clone was seen only a few times. The V call is TRBV7-2, the J call TRBJ1-6; 9 bases match TRBD1. V shed 4 bases and J 3 bases; nucleotides not matched to a gene: 7. The CDR3 covers 17 residues. Looked up from germline, CDR1 is SGHTA and CDR2 is FQGNSA. As DNA, the CDR3 is TGTGCCAGCAGCTACCTACGGGACAGGGTCTATAATTCACCCCTCCACTTT. Its protein is CASSYLRDRVYNSPLHF.

The chain is built from TRBV19 and TRBJ1-4, with D maybe TRBD1 (5 bases). The CDR3 consists of 13 residues. V lost 5 bases and J 7 bases, leaving 11 bases between the germline ends. Per the germline V gene, CDR1 is LNHDA and CDR2 is SQIVND (reference sequence). The chain's CDR3 is CASSRGAREKLFF. DNA for the CDR3: TGTGCCAGTAGTCGAGGGGCTCGTGAAAAACTGTTTTTT.

This chain uses TRBV6-5 with TRBJ2-6; 7 bases match TRBD1. Germline CDR1 reads MNHEY; CDR2 reads SVGAGI. This CDR3 region has 15 residues. The V gene end was trimmed by 11 bases and the J gene end by 2 bases; junction bases not matched to a gene: 9. CDR3 sequence: CASRTGEAGANVLTF. In DNA, the CDR3 is TGTGCCTCGAGGACAGGAGAGGCTGGGGCCAACGTCCTGACTTTC.

This chain uses TRBV19 with TRBJ2-5, with D perhaps TRBD1 (6 bases). This CDR3 comprises 12 residues. Per the germline V gene, CDR1 is LNHDA and CDR2 is SQIVND (reference sequence). The germline V and J ends were trimmed by 10 bases and 1 base, with 10 bases remaining between them. In DNA form, the CDR3 reads TGTGCCAACAGGGATCGCCAAGAGACCCAGTACTTC. Translated, it gives CANRDRQETQYF.

The chain carries TRBV7-9 and TRBJ1-1, with TRBD1 matching over 8 bases. V was clipped by 10 bases and J by 1 base; unmatched bases: 8. CDR1 and CDR2 (germline): SEHNR, FQNEAQ (reference sequence). The CDR3 covers 14 residues. The CDR3 sequence is CATNAGGRNTEAFF. The DNA of the CDR3 is TGTGCCACTAACGCAGGGGGCCGGAACACTGAAGCTTTCTTT.

The rearrangement links TRBV2 to TRBJ2-1, with TRBD2 identical over 9 bases. Losses at the gene ends were 6 bases for V and 3 bases for J; bases not matched to a gene: 9. The CDR3 runs 16 residues. Germline assignment: CDR1 SNHLY and CDR2 FYNNEI. CDR3 in amino acids: CASRPRLAAYYNEQFF. The CDR3 DNA sequence: TGTGCCAGCAGGCCCCGACTAGCGGCATACTACAATGAGCAGTTCTTC.

This clone was counted once. The genes are TRBV4-2 and TRBJ1-4; weak D call: TRBD1 (5 bases). Trimming took 4 bases from V and 0 from J, leaving 15 bases between them. CDR3 length: 17 residues. Per germline, CDR1 LGHNA and CDR2 YNFKEQ. The CDR3 DNA reads as TGTGCCAGCAGCCCCGACGGGACTCCTGCAACTAATGAAAAACTGTTTTTT. As protein: CASSPDGTPATNEKLFF.